Listed here are 7 T cell receptor beta chains from one sample, sequenced in a study of T-cell memory formation after mild COVID-19. In TCRdb, the 5' RACE reads were re-called with MiXCR into one record per CDR3 protein. The table shows around 250,000 distinct CDR3 sequences, with about 16% occurring only once. Sequenced material: PBMCs or a T cell subset sorted from them (not recorded which). The receptors here all came from a man aged 18 to 29 who had mild COVID-19 (a few samples of this study predate the infection). Cell type and time point are not known.

The CDR3 loop is CASSLVAGPNNEQFF. CDR3 in DNA: TGTGCCAGCAGTTTAGTAGCGGGGCCTAACAATGAGCAGTTCTTC. The genes are TRBV12-3 or TRBV12-4 and TRBJ2-1; 8 nucleotides agree with TRBD2. Trimming cost V 1 base and J 5 bases; bases outside gene matches: 4. The CDR3 is made up of 15 amino acids.

V and J are TRBV19 and TRBJ2-3; no definite D call. CDR1 is LNHDA and CDR2 is SQIVND in the germline V gene (reference sequence). This CDR3 comprises 12 residues. The V and J ends lost 7 bases and 5 bases respectively, with 10 bases between them. CDR3 loop: CASNVNGDTQYF. The CDR3 nucleotides are TGTGCCAGTAATGTGAATGGAGATACGCAGTATTTT.

The chain joins TRBV9 to TRBJ1-3; no reliable D call. V was shortened by 2 bases and J by 0 bases, with 6 bases between the two germline ends. This CDR3 contains 14 residues. Germline V gene lookup returns CDR1 SGDLS and CDR2 YYNGEE. As DNA, the CDR3 is TGTGCCAGCAGCGTCGAAGCCTCTGGAAACACCATATATTTT. Its protein product is CASSVEASGNTIYF.

The CDR3 here is CASLGRTFYEQYV. Here the CDR3 DNA reads TGTGCCAGCCTCGGACGGACTTTCTACGAGCAGTACGTC. The rearrangement uses TRBV2 and TRBJ2-7, with a weak D call TRBD2 (5 bases). The ends were cut back, 8 bases at V and 3 bases at J, with 14 bases in the middle. Germline CDR1 reads SNHLY; CDR2 reads FYNNEI. There are 13 residues in the CDR3.

The table lists this clonotype with a few counts. The CDR3: CASSTRRTGVYGYTF. The CDR3 DNA follows: TGTGCCAGCAGCACAAGACGCACGGGGGTCTATGGCTACACCTTC. The chain joins TRBV7-2 to TRBJ1-2; D may be TRBD1 (5 bases). Germline V lookup: CDR1 SGHTA, CDR2 FQGNSA. This CDR3 contains 15 residues. V was pared by 5 bases and J by 4 bases, with 17 bases between.

In this sample, this clonotype turned up a few times. This rearrangement joins TRBV4-3 to TRBJ2-5; no definite D call. The V end lost 4 bases, the J end lost 6 bases, and 12 bases lay between the germline ends. CDR3 length: 13 amino acids. Germline CDR1 LGHNA, CDR2 YSLEER. CDR3 in DNA: TGCGCCAGCAGCCCTGGCCAGAGTCAGACCCAGTACTTC. As protein: CASSPGQSQTQYF.

This chain links TRBV28 with TRBJ2-1; D gene uncertain. V was trimmed by 4 bases and J by 8 bases, leaving 9 bases between them. CDR1 and CDR2 from the germline V gene are MDHEN and SYDVKM. The CDR3 contains 12 residues. DNA of the CDR3: TGTGCCAGCAGTTCATATAGGGATGAGCAGTTCTTC. This encodes CASSSYRDEQFF. The full variable domain, in which reference TRBV28 and TRBJ2-1 provide the parts outside the CDR3, is DVKVTQSSRYLVKRTGEKVFLECVQDMDHENMFWYRQDPGLGLRLIYFSYDVKMKEKGDIPEGYSVSREKKERFSLILESASTNQTSMYLCASSSYRDEQFFGPGTRLTVL.